This TCR beta chain came from a study of blood T cell repertoires in COVID-19. Study-level background: Sites across the United States, Italy and Spain contributed samples from acute and convalescent COVID-19. T cells, B-cell-depleted T cells, or PBMCs provided the cDNA or gDNA that served as material.

This CDR3 contains 15 residues. Per germline, CDR1 MDHEN and CDR2 SYDVKM. With V trimmed by 5 bases and J by 12 bases, 17 bases remained unmatched. TCRdb's copy holds only in-frame clones and misses some; the assay was immunoSEQ multiplex PCR. The top ten hold 10% of the sample, which has over 350,000 clones, around nine tenths seen once. The recovered donors of Cohort 3 showed two negative PCRs, clearance, or symptom resolution. V and J are TRBV28 and TRBJ1-1; 8 positions agree with TRBD1. The sample was PBMCs or T cells enriched from blood (not recorded which). The clonotype was recovered from a woman in her fifties or sixties who had recovered from COVID-19. The CDR3 bases are TGTGCCAGCAGTCCTCACCGGGACAGGCAGGTAGGATCTTTCTTT. Its translation: CASSPHRDRQVGSFF.